The 20 T cell receptor beta chains reported below all come from one sample, sequenced in a study of metastatic and nonmetastatic thyroid tumors. Patients were all untreated before their thyroid surgery. TCRdb used MiXCR to call clones anew from the PCR reads. The sample lists under 30,000 clones; roughly 17% were seen once. Sequenced: blood. The receptors stem from a male donor with papillary thyroid cancer or a benign thyroid nodule (not recorded which). Some clones in this sample may be carry-over from other donors' samples.

This clone was observed at least ten times. The chain recombines TRBV3-1 with TRBJ1-6; 7 nucleotides line up with TRBD1. The CDR3 runs 19 residues. The germline V gene has CDR1 LGHDT and CDR2 YNNKEL (reference sequence). Trimming cost V 1 base and J 7 bases; bases outside gene matches: 16. Here the CDR3 reads CASSQGGGQILLGNSPLHF. CDR3 nucleotides: TGTGCCAGCAGCCAAGGGGGGGGACAGATATTACTCGGGAATTCACCCCTCCACTTT.

This clone has at least ten counts. Other DNA sequences in this specimen translate into the identical CDR3. The V gene is TRBV6-1, the J gene TRBJ2-5; no clear D. Germline V gene data show CDR1 as MNHNS and CDR2 as SASEGT. V was clipped by 6 bases and J by 1 base, with 9 bases between them. CDR3 length: 13 amino acids. The CDR3, as DNA: TGTGCCAGCAGACGGGTCATCCAAGAGACCCAGTACTTC. Protein product: CASRRVIQETQYF.

Remarks on this clone: A read error may explain this, as a much larger clone is one base away. The conserved final phenylalanine or tryptophan is absent from the CDR3, which likely points to a read error. The chain carries TRBV5-1 and TRBJ2-1; D remains ambiguous. CDR3 length: 13 residues. Germline V gene lookup returns CDR1 SGHRS and CDR2 YFSETQ. Trimming took 2 bases from V and 4 from J, leaving 7 bases between them. The CDR3 DNA follows: TGCGCCAGCAGCTTTTGGCCTTACAATGAGCAGTTCCTC. As protein: CASSFWPYNEQFL.

This clone was seen only a few times. The chain has TRBV28 and TRBJ1-6; unclear D gene. Germline CDR1 and CDR2: MDHEN and SYDVKM. Trimming removed 6 bases at V and 6 bases at J, with 24 bases between. This CDR3 has 18 amino acids. CDR3 amino acids: CASSNPGPPPVFNSPLHF. The CDR3 DNA reads as TGTGCCAGCAGCAATCCGGGCCCACCACCTGTATTTAATTCACCCCTCCACTTT.

This clone appeared a few times. The genes are TRBV6-1 and TRBJ2-5; a weak D match, TRBD1 (5 bases). CDR1 MNHNS and CDR2 SASEGT come from the germline V gene. The CDR3 sequence is 14 residues long. V lost 6 bases to trimming and J lost 0 bases, with 11 bases between them. As DNA, the CDR3 is TGTGCCAGCAGCTTCGACAGCCACCAAGAGACCCAGTACTTC. It codes for CASSFDSHQETQYF.

By proportion, this clone is medium-sized. DNA of the CDR3: TGCGCCAGCAGCCAAGGAACGGCCTTCTATGGCTACACCTTC. It codes for CASSQGTAFYGYTF. This sequence joins TRBV4-1 and TRBJ1-2; D ambiguous. Trimming took 1 base from V and 4 from J, leaving 10 bases between them. CDR1 and CDR2 from the germline V gene are MGHRA and YSYEKL. This CDR3 comprises 14 residues.

This clone has just a few counts. The gene calls are TRBV27 and TRBJ1-6, with 7 bases matching TRBD1. The CDR3 spans 13 residues. Trimming took 6 bases from V and 8 from J; bases not matched to a gene: 4. The germline V gene has CDR1 MNHEY and CDR2 SMNVEV (reference sequence). This chain's CDR3 is CASRWTGYSPLHF. DNA for the CDR3: TGTGCCAGCAGGTGGACAGGTTATTCACCCCTCCACTTT.

This clone has a count of ten or more. The chain employs TRBV6-2 or TRBV6-3 and TRBJ2-5; 11 bases align to TRBD2. V shed 6 bases and J 5 bases; nucleotides not matched to a gene: 14. CDR3 length: 17 residues. CDR1 is MNHEY, CDR2 SVGEGT, per germline. The CDR3 bases are TGTGCCAGCAGACGAACACCACTAGCGGGAGTCCGGGAGACCCAGTACTTC. It yields the protein CASRRTPLAGVRETQYF.

The chain links TRBV11-2 to TRBJ2-7; the D gene is possibly TRBD1 (5 bases). The CDR3 length is 15 residues. V was cut by 2 bases and J by 2 bases, with 13 bases left in between. The germline CDR1 and CDR2 sequences are SGHAT and FQNNGV. CDR3 residues: CASSLKAGLTYEQYV. In nucleotides, the CDR3 is TGTGCCAGCAGCTTAAAGGCAGGGCTAACCTACGAGCAGTACGTC.

The chain combines TRBV28 with TRBJ2-3; TRBD1 or TRBD2 may be the D gene (5 bases each). Trimming stripped 5 bases from V and 4 bases from J, with 28 bases between. The CDR3 is made up of 19 amino acids. Germline lookup yields CDR1 MDHEN and CDR2 SYDVKM. The CDR3 DNA is TGTGCCAGCAGTCCCTATCCCGGGACCAGGGTCCCCGGGCCAGATACGCAGTATTTT. This sequence encodes CASSPYPGTRVPGPDTQYF.

This clone was observed a single time. V usage is TRBV7-2 and J usage is TRBJ1-5, with 7 bases identical to TRBD1. The V and J ends lost 5 bases and 5 bases, in that order; junction bases with no gene match: 6. Germline V gene data show CDR1 as SGHTA and CDR2 as FQGNSA. The CDR3 spans 14 residues. The CDR3 region is CASSTEGGYQPQHF. DNA of the CDR3: TGTGCCAGCAGCACCGAAGGGGGCTATCAGCCCCAGCATTTT.

The DNA for the CDR3 is TGTGCCAGCAGCTTAGAAGTATACGAGCAGTACTTC. Translated: CASSLEVYEQYF. J is TRBJ2-7 and V is TRBV7-9, with no clear D. The V end lost 1 base, the J end lost 4 bases, and 5 bases lay between the germline ends. The CDR3 spans 12 residues. The germline V gene encodes CDR1 SEHNR and CDR2 FQNEAQ (reference sequence).

This clone was observed at least ten times. The CDR3 bases are TGTGCCAGCCTAGAACACGGGCGGGGCGGCAATCAGCCCCAGCATTTT. Translating gives CASLEHGRGGNQPQHF. The V gene is TRBV19, the J gene TRBJ1-5; possible D gene TRBD1, 5 bases. The V gene lost 9 bases and the J gene lost 2 bases, with 20 bases spanning the gap. CDR1 and CDR2 from the germline V gene are LNHDA and SQIVND (reference sequence). The CDR3 spans 16 residues.

There are many counts of this clone. DNA of the CDR3: TGTGCCAGCAGCCCCAATACAGATACGCAGTATTTT. This translates into CASSPNTDTQYF. The gene calls are TRBV7-9 and TRBJ2-3; D is uncertain. The V end was cut by 5 bases, the J end by 3 bases, with 6 bases between. CDR1 and CDR2 (germline): SEHNR, FQNEAQ (reference sequence). This CDR3 has 12 residues.

By sample fraction, this clone is medium-sized (0.01 to 0.1%). J is TRBJ2-1 and V is TRBV28; 11 nucleotides agree with TRBD2. Germline CDR1 MDHEN, CDR2 SYDVKM. After removal of 6 bases from V and 1 base from J, the junction contained 14 bases not matched to a gene. This CDR3 comprises 19 residues. CDR3 protein: CASSPRLFLAGGSYNEQFF. The CDR3 DNA reads as TGTGCCAGCAGCCCCCGTCTATTTTTAGCGGGAGGGTCCTACAATGAGCAGTTCTTC.

This clone has ten or more counts. J is TRBJ2-2 and V is TRBV12-3 or TRBV12-4, with D possibly being TRBD1 or TRBD2 (6 bases each). The CDR3 sequence is 14 residues long. The V and J ends lost 3 bases and 3 bases respectively, with 8 bases between them. CDR3 nucleotide sequence: TGTGCCAGCAGTTTGAGGGGGGACACCGGGGAGCTGTTTTTT. It encodes CASSLRGDTGELFF.

There are many counts of this clone. This chain uses TRBV5-1 with TRBJ2-1, with 14 bases that match TRBD2. V trimming: 4 bases; J trimming: 8 bases; junction bases outside the gene matches: 8. Germline V lookup: CDR1 SGHRS, CDR2 YFSETQ. The CDR3 covers 16 residues. The CDR3 coding sequence is TGCGCCAGCAGCGTGGGACTAGCGGGAGTAGAAGATGAGCAGTTCTTC. This gives the protein CASSVGLAGVEDEQFF. Full variable domain (rest looked up from reference TRBV5-1 and TRBJ2-1): KAGVTQTPRYLIKTRGQQVTLSCSPISGHRSVSWYQQTPGQGLQFLFEYFSETQRNKGNFPGRFSGRQFSNSRSEMNVSTLELGDSALYLCASSVGLAGVEDEQFFGPGTRLTVL.

This sequence joins TRBV20-1 and TRBJ1-3; a weak D match, TRBD1 (6 bases). The CDR3 is 18 amino acids. The V and J ends lost 3 bases and 1 base respectively, with 22 bases between them. Germline values: CDR1 DFQATT, CDR2 SNEGSKA (reference sequence). The chain's CDR3 is CSARGPTSPGQSGNTIYF. CDR3 nucleotides: TGCAGTGCTAGGGGTCCCACATCACCCGGACAGTCTGGAAACACCATATATTTT.

This clone is medium-sized in the sample. The sample contains more than one DNA sequence encoding this CDR3. The chain employs TRBV27 and TRBJ1-6; 8 positions agree with TRBD1. V was pared by 5 bases and J by 6 bases, with 3 bases of the junction left unmatched. CDR1 and CDR2 (germline): MNHEY, SMNVEV (reference sequence). The CDR3 has 14 amino acids. Here the CDR3 DNA reads TGTGCCAGCAGTCCTACAGGGGGTAATTCACCCCTCCACTTT. Its translation: CASSPTGGNSPLHF.

This chain uses TRBV7-9 with TRBJ2-6; D gene ambiguous. The germline V and J ends were trimmed by 5 bases and 2 bases, with 7 bases remaining between them. CDR3 length: 14 amino acids. Germline CDR1 and CDR2: SEHNR and FQNEAQ (reference sequence). CDR3 bases: TGTGCCAGCAGCGCCCTAACTGGGGCCAACGTCCTGACTTTC. It encodes CASSALTGANVLTF.